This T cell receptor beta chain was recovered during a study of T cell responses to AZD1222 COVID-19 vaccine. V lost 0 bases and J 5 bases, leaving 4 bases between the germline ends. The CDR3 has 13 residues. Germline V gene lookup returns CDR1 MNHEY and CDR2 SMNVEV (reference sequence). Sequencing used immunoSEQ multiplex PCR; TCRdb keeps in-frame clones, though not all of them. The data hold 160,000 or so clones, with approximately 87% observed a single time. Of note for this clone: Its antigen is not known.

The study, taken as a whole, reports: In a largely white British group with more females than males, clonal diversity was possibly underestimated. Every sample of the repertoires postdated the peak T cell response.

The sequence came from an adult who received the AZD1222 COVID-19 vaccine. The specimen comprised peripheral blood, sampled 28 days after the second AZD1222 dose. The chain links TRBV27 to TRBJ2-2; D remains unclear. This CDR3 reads CASSLSFTGELFF. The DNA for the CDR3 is TGTGCCAGCAGTTTATCCTTTACCGGGGAGCTGTTTTTT.